This record concerns one T cell receptor beta chain sequence. Germline V lookup: CDR1 SGHTA, CDR2 FQGNSA. The length of the CDR3 is 16 residues. Trimming removed 2 bases from V and 6 bases from J; junction bases left unmatched: 11. In the PCR, 60 Vbeta and 13 Jbeta primers were used. Method: immunoSEQ multiplex PCR; TCRdb's copy keeps in-frame clones and lacks some. This repertoire shows about 150,000 clones, roughly 63% found once; its top ten account for 5.5% to 9%. This sample is drawn from a study of cytomegalovirus exposure and HLA in healthy donors. This sequence was found in a woman aged 60-70 years in good health and CMV-seropositive. This chain connects TRBV7-2 to TRBJ2-7; TRBD2 agrees at 9 bases. The sequencing sample was made of PBMCs. This CDR3 reads CASSLRISAGGSEQYF. In DNA form, the CDR3 reads TGTGCCAGCAGCTTACGGATTTCGGCGGGAGGGTCCGAGCAGTACTTC.